Each of the 16 T cell receptor beta chains below was sequenced from the same sample in a study of shared clonotypes between healthy human individuals. Some clones are missing from TCRdb's copy, which holds only in-frame ones; the method was immunoSEQ multiplex PCR. The profile covers about 2.1 million clones, with 85% to 95% appearing a single time and approximately 1.7% taken by the ten largest. The naive CD8 subset, CD45RO-negative cells positively selected for CCR7, excluded terminally differentiated effector memory CD45RA+ cells. Sample: naive CD8+ T cells from PBMCs. All receptors come from a man between 18 and 35 years old in good health. Some clones in this sample may be carry-over from other donors' samples.

The chain recombines TRBV12-1 with TRBJ1-5; whether TRBD1, the table's D call, matches the DNA was not checked. TRBV12-1 is a pseudogene segment. This CDR3 contains 12 residues. CDR3: CASNQEKQPQHF. CDR3 DNA: TGTGCCAGCAACCAGGAAAAACAGCCCCAGCATTTT.

Only one count was recorded for this clone. The chain joins TRBV28 to TRBJ2-1, with TRBD1 matching over 7 bases. The CDR3 sequence is 16 residues long. After removal of 6 bases from V and 2 bases from J, the junction contained 10 bases not matched to a gene. Germline-derived CDR1 and CDR2 are MDHEN and SYDVKM. The CDR3 loop is CASRSTGTAPYNEQFF. CDR3 in DNA: TGTGCCAGCAGAAGCACCGGGACAGCCCCCTACAATGAGCAGTTCTTC.

The chain combines TRBV7-3 with TRBJ2-1, with 7 bases lining up with TRBD2. The CDR3 covers 13 residues. V dropped 6 bases and J dropped 7; count of bases not matched to a gene: 6. Germline assignment: CDR1 SGHTA and CDR2 FQGTGA. The CDR3 DNA is TGTGCCAGCAGTTGGACTAGTGGAAATGAGCAGTTCTTC. Translation: CASSWTSGNEQFF.

V and J are TRBV10-3 and TRBJ1-2; tentatively, D is TRBD1 (5 bases). Germline assignment: CDR1 ENHRY and CDR2 SYGVKD. The V gene lost 11 bases and the J gene lost 3 bases, with 28 bases spanning the gap. The CDR3 has 17 residues. CDR3 sequence reads: CASSGGGTVLLDYGYTF. CDR3 nucleotide sequence: TGTGCCTCCTCCGGGGGTGGGACGGTCCTTTTGGACTATGGCTACACCTTC.

This clone has just one count. The chain couples TRBV6-5 to TRBJ1-2, with 9 bases that match TRBD1. CDR1 is MNHEY and CDR2 is SVGAGI in the germline V gene. This CDR3 has 14 amino acids. The V segment lost 6 bases and the J segment 2 bases; nucleotides outside the gene matches: 4. CDR3: CASSRDRENYGYTF. The CDR3 region has the DNA TGTGCCAGCAGCAGGGACAGGGAAAACTATGGCTACACCTTC.

The chain recombines TRBV28 with TRBJ2-4, with TRBD2 matching 8 bases. This CDR3 has 16 residues. The V gene's germline CDR1 is MDHEN and CDR2 SYDVKM. The junction had 7 bases not matched to a gene; V was cut back by 2 bases and J by 4 bases. The CDR3 nucleotides are TGTGCCAGCAGTTTAACGGGAGGGGCCAAGAAAAACATTCAGTACTTC. Its protein is CASSLTGGAKKNIQYF.

The gene calls are TRBV7-8 and TRBJ1-5, with D perhaps matching TRBD1 (6 bases). With 2 bases removed from V and 3 bases from J, the gap between germline ends came to 11 bases. The CDR3 spans 15 residues. Per the germline V gene, CDR1 is SGHVS and CDR2 is FQNEAQ. Written as DNA, the CDR3 is TGTGCCAGCAGCTTAAGTGCAGGGGTCAATCAGCCCCAGCATTTT. It codes for CASSLSAGVNQPQHF.

The rearrangement links TRBV9 to TRBJ1-1; 9 bases fit TRBD1. With V trimmed by 4 bases and J by 3 bases, 4 bases remained unmatched. Germline lookup yields CDR1 SGDLS and CDR2 YYNGEE. This CDR3 contains 14 residues. This CDR3 reads CASSTRQGDTEAFF. As DNA, the CDR3 is TGTGCCAGCAGCACCAGACAGGGGGACACTGAAGCTTTCTTT.

The chain has TRBV4-2 and TRBJ2-2, with D possibly matching TRBD2 (5 bases). Per the germline V gene, CDR1 is LGHNA and CDR2 is YNFKEQ. Trimming pared 5 bases from V and 4 bases from J, leaving 26 bases between. The CDR3 extends over 19 amino acids. The chain's CDR3 is CASSYSPLGGMVSTGELFF. The DNA of the CDR3 is TGTGCCAGCAGCTACAGCCCACTAGGTGGGATGGTGAGCACCGGGGAGCTGTTTTTT.

J is TRBJ2-1 and V is TRBV6-4, with 9 bases fitting TRBD1. The germline gives CDR1 MRHNA, CDR2 SNTAGT. The V and J ends lost 8 bases and 11 bases, in that order; junction bases with no gene match: 10. The CDR3 loop spans 13 amino acids. CDR3 bases: TGTGCCAGCGGCCACGGACAGGGGCAAAAGCAGTTCTTC. It specifies CASGHGQGQKQFF.

This sequence joins TRBV4-1 and TRBJ2-1; 9 bases match TRBD2. V trimming: 2 bases; J trimming: 4 bases; junction bases outside the gene matches: 6. This CDR3 region has 16 residues. Germline CDR1 MGHRA, CDR2 YSYEKL. The CDR3 here is CASSQLAGEAYNEQFF. The CDR3 region has the DNA TGCGCCAGCAGCCAATTAGCGGGAGAGGCTTACAATGAGCAGTTCTTC.

The V gene is TRBV4-3, the J gene TRBJ2-7; D is uncertain. The CDR3 covers 17 residues. V was trimmed by 0 bases and J by 2 bases, leaving 17 bases between them. Germline V gives CDR1 LGHNA, CDR2 YSLEER. Here the CDR3 reads CASSQDLATDLTYEQYF. CDR3 DNA sequence: TGCGCCAGCAGCCAAGATCTCGCCACGGACCTAACCTACGAGCAGTACTTC.

This clone showed up just once. The chain links TRBV13 to TRBJ1-2; D uncertain. The germline CDR1 and CDR2 sequences are PRHDT and FYEKMQ (reference sequence). The CDR3 length is 14 residues. V lost 4 bases and J lost 4, with 13 bases in between. The CDR3 here is CASSSRSQRYGYTF. The CDR3 coding sequence is TGTGCCAGCAGCTCCCGCTCTCAGCGCTATGGCTACACCTTC.

The chain is built from TRBV9 and TRBJ2-7; TRBD2 aligns across 8 bases. Germline trimming cut 7 bases from V and 4 bases from J; bases unmatched to any gene: 7. Germline CDR1 is SGDLS and CDR2 is YYNGEE. The CDR3 runs to 13 residues. The CDR3 region is CASSRGASYEQYF. DNA for the CDR3: TGTGCCAGCTCGCGGGGGGCTTCATACGAGCAGTACTTC.

The V call is TRBV5-4, the J call TRBJ2-7, with D tentatively TRBD1 (6 bases). Germline V gene lookup returns CDR1 SGHNT and CDR2 YYREEE (reference sequence). This CDR3 is 14 amino acids long. V was pared by 0 bases and J by 6 bases, with 13 bases between. CDR3 nucleotide sequence: TGTGCCAGCAGCTTGGTGCTGGGGGCCCCCGAGCAGTACTTC. Residues: CASSLVLGAPEQYF.

The CDR3 coding sequence is TGTGCCAGCAGCGTAGAACAGGGCCAGCACGAGCAGTACTTC. This codes for CASSVEQGQHEQYF. This chain links TRBV9 with TRBJ2-7; possible D gene TRBD1, 6 bases. The CDR3 totals 14 residues. The V end lost 0 bases, the J end lost 5 bases, and 12 bases lay between the germline ends. The V gene's germline CDR1 is SGDLS and CDR2 YYNGEE.